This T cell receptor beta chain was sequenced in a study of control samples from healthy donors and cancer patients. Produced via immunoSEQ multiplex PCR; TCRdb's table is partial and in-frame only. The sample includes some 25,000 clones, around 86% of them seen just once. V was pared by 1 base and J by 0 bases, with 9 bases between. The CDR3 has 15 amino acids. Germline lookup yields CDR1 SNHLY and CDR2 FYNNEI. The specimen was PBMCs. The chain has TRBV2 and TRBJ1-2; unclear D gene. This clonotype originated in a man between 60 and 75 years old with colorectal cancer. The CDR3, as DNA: TGTGCCAGCAGTGAAGGATTTCCAGCTAACTATGGCTACACCTTC. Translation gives CASSEGFPANYGYTF. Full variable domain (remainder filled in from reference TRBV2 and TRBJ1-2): EPEVTQTPSHQVTQMGQEVILRCVPISNHLYFYWYRQILGQKVEFLVSFYNNEISEKSEIFDDQFSVERPDGSNFTLKIRSTKLEDSAMYFCASSEGFPANYGYTFGSGTRLTVV.